This record looks at one T cell receptor beta chain sequence and its context. No antigen is known for it. Each sample's TCRbeta library yielded on average around 41,000 productive templates. The repertoire was sequenced with immunoSEQ multiplex PCR; TCRdb's copy has only in-frame clones and lacks some. The data show around 26,000 clones, 94% seen once. This record belongs to a study of STAT3 mutations in large granular lymphocyte leukemia. Study-wide findings and caveats: At least one immunodominant TCR beta clonotype appeared in every T-cell large granular lymphocyte leukemia patient. Clonal expansion was inferred from other time points because no sample existed at each clone's first appearance. Sampling intervals varied between patients and samples. In some patients, a small highly pathogenic clone possibly went undetected.

V shed 0 bases and J shed 6 bases, with 13 bases lying between them. The germline gives CDR1 SGHRS, CDR2 YFSETQ. CDR3 size: 15 residues. The receptor comes from a man aged 35 to 55 with T-cell large granular lymphocyte leukemia. Some clones in this sample may be carry-over from other donors' samples. Sequencing was performed on peripheral blood mononuclear cells. J is TRBJ2-4 and V is TRBV5-1; D is possibly TRBD1 (7 bases). This CDR3 reads CASSLADREANIQYF. The DNA for the CDR3 is TGCGCCAGCAGCTTGGCCGACAGGGAGGCAAACATTCAGTACTTC.